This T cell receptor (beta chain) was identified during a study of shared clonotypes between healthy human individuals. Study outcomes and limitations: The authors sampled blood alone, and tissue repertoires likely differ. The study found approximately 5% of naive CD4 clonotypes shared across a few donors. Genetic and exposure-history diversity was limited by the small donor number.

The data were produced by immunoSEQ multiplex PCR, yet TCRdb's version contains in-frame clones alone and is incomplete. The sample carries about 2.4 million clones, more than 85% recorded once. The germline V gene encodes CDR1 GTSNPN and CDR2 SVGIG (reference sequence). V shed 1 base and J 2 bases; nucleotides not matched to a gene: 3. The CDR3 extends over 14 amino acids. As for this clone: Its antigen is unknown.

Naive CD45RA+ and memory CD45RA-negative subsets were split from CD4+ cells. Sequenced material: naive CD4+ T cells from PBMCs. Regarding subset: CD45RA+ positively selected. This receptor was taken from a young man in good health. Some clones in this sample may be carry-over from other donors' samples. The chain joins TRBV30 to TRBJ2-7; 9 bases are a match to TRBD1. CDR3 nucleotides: TGTGCCTGGAGTGAGGACAGGGGACCCTACGAGCAGTACTTC. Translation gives CAWSEDRGPYEQYF.